Following are 2 T cell receptor beta chains from one sample sequenced in a study of CD8 T cells in Susac syndrome (dated by TCRdb to between 2018 and 2020). Receptors were amplified or captured by the immunoSEQ multiplex PCR assay. RNA was extracted with the RNeasy kit and 0.5 to 1 ug was reverse transcribed using random hexamers. TCRdb took the public reads, trimmed them with fastp at Q25, ran MiXCR for clone calling and kept in-frame beta chains. Rows merge per CDR3 protein into single entries with the most common DNA and genes. Across this sample there are 250,000 to 300,000 distinct CDR3 sequences, with around 85% seen only once. The ten top clones hold around 0.22% of the sample. Sequencing was performed on CD8+ T cells from PBMCs. The receptors derive from a human donor with multiple sclerosis.

The rearrangement uses TRBV27 and TRBJ1-1, with TRBD1 matching 9 bases. The CDR3 runs to 15 residues. Germline lookup yields CDR1 MNHEY and CDR2 SMNVEV (reference sequence). V shed 6 bases, J shed 3 bases, and the junction held 8 bases outside the gene matches. The CDR3 DNA is TGTGCCAGCAGGCGTGAGGGGGACAGGGACACTGAAGCTTTCTTT. This sequence encodes CASRREGDRDTEAFF.

The chain couples TRBV6-4 to TRBJ2-1; D ambiguous. V lost 8 bases and J lost 0, with 11 bases in between. The CDR3 spans 14 residues. Germline CDR1 is MRHNA and CDR2 is SNTAGT. CDR3 DNA sequence: TGTGCCAGCTCGATGGGTGGCTCCTACAATGAGCAGTTCTTC. Protein: CASSMGGSYNEQFF.